The 27 T cell receptor beta chains given below trace back to one sample, sequenced in a study of T-cell reconstitution after alpha-beta-depleted transplantation in children. Researchers prepared the TCRbeta library using unique molecular identifiers, the study reports. TCRdb analysed the PCR reads with MiXCR anew, one entry per CDR3 protein. This table holds some 240,000 distinct CDR3 sequences, 12% found once. Sample: PBMCs from the stem cell graft donor, taken from the stem cell graft. The origin of the receptors is a human donor who donated a stem cell graft to a child with acute lymphoblastic leukemia.

The sample holds many counts of this clonotype. The chain's CDR3 is CASSPREDRGGVSNQPQHF. CDR3 DNA sequence: TGTGCCAGCAGCCCCCGGGAGGACAGGGGCGGCGTGAGCAATCAGCCCCAGCATTTT. V is TRBV6-2 or TRBV6-3 and J is TRBJ1-5; 9 bases agree with TRBD1. The V gene end was trimmed by 6 bases and the J gene end by 1 base; junction bases not matched to a gene: 16. Per the germline V gene, CDR1 is MNHEY and CDR2 is SVGEGT. The CDR3 runs 19 residues.

The V call is TRBV7-2, the J call TRBJ1-6; D might be TRBD1 (6 bases). Germline loops: CDR1 SGHTA, CDR2 FQGNSA. V lost 5 bases and J lost 6, with 11 bases in between. The CDR3 length is 14 residues. As DNA, the CDR3 is TGTGCCAGCAGCCAGACAGGTTTTAATTCACCCCTCCACTTT. It specifies CASSQTGFNSPLHF.

This clonotype was counted at least ten times. The chain carries TRBV20-1 and TRBJ2-5, with 8 nucleotides matching TRBD2. Germline V gene sequence: CDR1 DFQATT, CDR2 SNEGSKA (reference sequence). J gave up 5 bases and V 6 bases, and 17 bases lay outside the gene matches. The CDR3 totals 16 residues. The CDR3 protein is CSAPAGTSRPWETQYF. In DNA, the CDR3 is TGCAGTGCCCCCGCCGGGACTAGTAGACCTTGGGAGACCCAGTACTTC.

V gene TRBV4-2 combines with J gene TRBJ2-7; TRBD1 is a possible D gene (6 bases). Germline loops: CDR1 LGHNA, CDR2 YNFKEQ. The ends were cut back, 4 bases at V and 3 bases at J, with 13 bases in the middle. This CDR3 region has 14 residues. For the CDR3, the DNA is TGTGCCAGCAGCCGCCCAGGGGTTGTCTACGAGCAGTACTTC. It specifies CASSRPGVVYEQYF.

This clonotype was observed at least ten times. This chain links TRBV10-3 with TRBJ1-1, with D possibly matching TRBD1 (5 bases). The CDR3 is 16 residues long. The V gene lost 4 bases and the J gene lost 2 bases, with 17 bases spanning the gap. Per germline, CDR1 ENHRY and CDR2 SYGVKD. The CDR3 region is CAISASGAALNTEAFF. In DNA, the CDR3 is TGTGCCATCAGTGCCTCCGGGGCGGCCCTCAACACTGAAGCTTTCTTT.

The chain couples TRBV27 to TRBJ1-6, with a tentative D call TRBD1 (5 bases). The CDR3 has 15 amino acids. Trimming shortened V by 4 bases and J by 7 bases, and 14 bases separated the two germline ends. Germline V CDR1 and CDR2: MNHEY, SMNVEV (reference sequence). The CDR3 DNA follows: TGTGCCAGCAGTTCGGGGCGGGGGGGAAATTCACCCCTCCACTTT. Translated: CASSSGRGGNSPLHF.

J is TRBJ1-2 and V is TRBV12-3 or TRBV12-4; 9 positions agree with TRBD1. The J segment lost 4 bases and the V segment lost 0 bases, leaving 15 bases of the junction unmatched. The CDR3 loop spans 19 amino acids. The CDR3 reads CASSLAVLGTGSRTYGYTF. The CDR3 nucleotides read TGTGCCAGCAGTTTAGCGGTCCTTGGGACAGGGTCCCGCACCTATGGCTACACCTTC.

This clonotype was seen many times. V is TRBV18 and J is TRBJ2-7; 9 bases line up with TRBD2. V dropped 2 bases and J dropped 4; count of bases not matched to a gene: 3. This CDR3 contains 14 residues. The germline gives CDR1 KGHSH, CDR2 LQKENI. CDR3 sequence (DNA): TGTGCCAGCTCACCAAATGCGGGAGGGTACGAGCAGTACTTC. Its translation: CASSPNAGGYEQYF.

The gene calls are TRBV29-1 and TRBJ2-7; 8 positions agree with TRBD2. The CDR3 is made up of 16 amino acids. Germline values: CDR1 SQVTM, CDR2 ANQGSEA. Trimming took 5 bases from V and 1 from J; bases not matched to a gene: 13. This CDR3 reads CSVLRGGRGRSYEQYF. The CDR3 coding sequence is TGCAGCGTTCTTAGGGGTGGTCGCGGGAGGTCCTACGAGCAGTACTTC.

In this sample, this clonotype turned up many times. The chain employs TRBV28 and TRBJ1-2; no firm D call. Germline CDR1 and CDR2: MDHEN and SYDVKM. The CDR3 runs to 14 residues. V shed 8 bases and J shed 6 bases, with 19 bases lying between them. In DNA, the CDR3 is TGTGCCAGCCGTAGGTCGGGTCGGACGGATGGCTACACCTTC. This codes for CASRRSGRTDGYTF.

Many counts were recorded for this clonotype. The J gene is TRBJ1-4, the V gene TRBV29-1, with unresolved D. CDR1 and CDR2 from the germline V gene are SQVTM and ANQGSEA. CDR3 size: 12 residues. V shed 4 bases and J shed 15 bases, with 18 bases lying between them. CDR3 DNA sequence: TGCAGCGTTGTAGGGCAGTCAGAGCATTTGTTTTTT. It encodes CSVVGQSEHLFF.

This clonotype showed up many times. The chain joins TRBV28 to TRBJ2-7, with a possible D match to TRBD1 (5 bases). Germline V gene lookup returns CDR1 MDHEN and CDR2 SYDVKM. The V and J ends lost 7 bases and 1 base respectively, with 8 bases between them. This CDR3 spans 12 amino acids. The CDR3 spells CASTGISYEQYF. CDR3 in DNA: TGTGCCAGCACAGGGATATCCTACGAGCAGTACTTC. Full variable domain (outside the CDR3, taken from reference TRBV28 and TRBJ2-7): DVKVTQSSRYLVKRTGEKVFLECVQDMDHENMFWYRQDPGLGLRLIYFSYDVKMKEKGDIPEGYSVSREKKERFSLILESASTNQTSMYLCASTGISYEQYFGPGTRLTVT.

At least ten counts were recorded for this clonotype. The rearrangement links TRBV28 to TRBJ1-5; weak D call: TRBD1 (5 bases). The V end lost 6 bases, the J end lost 5 bases, and 11 bases lay between the germline ends. CDR3 size: 13 residues. The germline CDR1 and CDR2 sequences are MDHEN and SYDVKM. CDR3: CASRRGRHQPQHF. The CDR3 DNA reads as TGTGCCAGCAGACGGGGGAGGCATCAGCCCCAGCATTTT. The full variable domain, its missing parts supplied by reference TRBV28 and TRBJ1-5, is DVKVTQSSRYLVKRTGEKVFLECVQDMDHENMFWYRQDPGLGLRLIYFSYDVKMKEKGDIPEGYSVSREKKERFSLILESASTNQTSMYLCASRRGRHQPQHFGDGTRLSIL.

This clonotype was recorded at least ten times. The rearrangement joins TRBV18 to TRBJ2-7, with a possible D match to TRBD2 (5 bases). The germline V gene has CDR1 KGHSH and CDR2 LQKENI. Trimming removed 2 bases from V and 5 bases from J, with 13 bases in between. There are 14 residues in the CDR3. The CDR3 coding sequence is TGTGCCAGCTCACCAGGGAACGGGGAACACGAGCAGTACTTC. This gives the protein CASSPGNGEHEQYF.

This clonotype was recorded at least ten times. The rearrangement links TRBV20-1 to TRBJ2-1, with 12 bases lining up with TRBD2. From germline, CDR1 is DFQATT and CDR2 SNEGSKA (reference sequence). The CDR3 runs 13 residues. With 3 bases clipped from V and 7 bases from J, the junction kept 1 base outside the gene matches. The CDR3 spells CSASGTSGNEQFF. The DNA for the CDR3 is TGCAGTGCTAGTGGGACTAGCGGGAATGAGCAGTTCTTC.

This clonotype was counted only a few times. The chain couples TRBV28 to TRBJ2-7, with D perhaps matching TRBD1 or TRBD2 (5 bases each). Per germline, CDR1 MDHEN and CDR2 SYDVKM. The CDR3 has 14 amino acids. V gave up 7 bases and J gave up 2 bases, with 15 bases separating them. In DNA, the CDR3 is TGTGCCAGCAATCCCCAGGGAGATGCCTACGAGCAGTACTTC. Encoded protein: CASNPQGDAYEQYF. The entire variable domain, with the rest obtained from reference TRBV28 and TRBJ2-7, is as follows: DVKVTQSSRYLVKRTGEKVFLECVQDMDHENMFWYRQDPGLGLRLIYFSYDVKMKEKGDIPEGYSVSREKKERFSLILESASTNQTSMYLCASNPQGDAYEQYFGPGTRLTVT.

Ten or more counts support this clonotype. The chain carries TRBV28 and TRBJ2-7; 7 bases map to TRBD1. The CDR3 sequence is 15 residues long. Germline CDR1 is MDHEN and CDR2 is SYDVKM. The ends lost 6 bases at V and 5 bases at J; junction bases unmatched: 13. The CDR3 spells CASRPFDRESHEQYF. The CDR3, as DNA: TGTGCCAGCAGGCCCTTTGACAGGGAGAGTCACGAGCAGTACTTC. Based on the CDR3 plus reference TRBV28 and TRBJ2-7, the full variable domain is DVKVTQSSRYLVKRTGEKVFLECVQDMDHENMFWYRQDPGLGLRLIYFSYDVKMKEKGDIPEGYSVSREKKERFSLILESASTNQTSMYLCASRPFDRESHEQYFGPGTRLTVT.

This clonotype appeared many times. The rearrangement joins TRBV4-2 to TRBJ1-6; D is possibly TRBD1 (6 bases). Trimming stripped 0 bases from V and 6 bases from J, with 12 bases between. Germline V gene data show CDR1 as LGHNA and CDR2 as YNFKEQ. The CDR3 has 16 residues. As DNA, the CDR3 is TGTGCCAGCAGCCAAGATAGGGGGAATGGTAATTCACCCCTCCACTTT. Translated, it gives CASSQDRGNGNSPLHF.

This clonotype has at least ten counts. The chain combines TRBV7-9 with TRBJ2-7; D remains unclear. This CDR3 is built from 16 residues. V was pared by 0 bases and J by 0 bases, with 12 bases between. Germline CDR1 SEHNR, CDR2 FQNEAQ (reference sequence). The CDR3 loop is CASSLAVGRASYEQYF. The CDR3 DNA reads as TGTGCCAGCAGCTTAGCTGTCGGCAGAGCCTCCTACGAGCAGTACTTC.

The V call is TRBV29-1, the J call TRBJ2-4, with D perhaps being TRBD1 or TRBD2 (5 bases each). This CDR3 has 14 residues. Germline V gene lookup returns CDR1 SQVTM and CDR2 ANQGSEA. V was pared by 2 bases and J by 6 bases, with 14 bases between. DNA for the CDR3: TGCAGCGTTGAAAGGAACGGGGCTGGAAACATTCAGTACTTC. It translates to CSVERNGAGNIQYF.

This clonotype was observed at least ten times. The V gene is TRBV25-1, the J gene TRBJ1-4, with D uncertain. CDR1 MGHDK and CDR2 SYGVNS come from the germline V gene. V was cut by 8 bases and J by 10 bases, with 11 bases left in between. CDR3 length equals 11 residues. The CDR3 reads CASDAGGKLFF. The CDR3 bases are TGTGCCAGCGATGCGGGCGGAAAACTGTTTTTT.

As regards this clonotype: This may be a read error: a much more frequent sequence differs by one nucleotide. The chain links TRBV20-1 to TRBJ1-3; D ambiguous. The length of the CDR3 is 14 residues. Germline CDR1 reads DFQATT; CDR2 reads SNEGSKA (reference sequence). In nucleotides, the CDR3 is TGCAGTGCTCCGGACCTTAGACTTGGAAACCCCATATATTTT. Amino acid sequence: CSAPDLRLGNPIYF.

This clonotype was observed many times. This chain links TRBV3-1 with TRBJ1-1, with a weak D call TRBD1 (6 bases). Germline V gene lookup returns CDR1 LGHDT and CDR2 YNNKEL (reference sequence). The germline V and J ends were trimmed by 4 bases and 1 base, with 13 bases remaining between them. There are 15 residues in the CDR3. The CDR3 DNA sequence: TGTGCCAGCAGCCCCCTCGGCAGGGGGAACACTGAAGCTTTCTTT. Its translation: CASSPLGRGNTEAFF.

This clonotype appeared many times. The chain employs TRBV29-1 and TRBJ2-3; D may match TRBD1 or TRBD2 (5 bases each). Germline CDR1 SQVTM, CDR2 ANQGSEA. V dropped 0 bases and J dropped 6 bases, with 19 bases sitting between them. The CDR3 extends over 16 amino acids. The CDR3 DNA sequence: TGCAGCGTTGAAGAGACTACCAGGGCAGGCAGGGATACGCAGTATTTT. Translation: CSVEETTRAGRDTQYF.

This clonotype has at least ten counts. The chain carries TRBV6-6 and TRBJ1-1; weak D call: TRBD1 (6 bases). The CDR3 extends over 13 amino acids. The V gene lost 10 bases and the J gene lost 7 bases, with 19 bases spanning the gap. The germline CDR1 and CDR2 sequences are MNHNY and SVGAGI (reference sequence). CDR3 in amino acids: CATLSGGYVEAFF. The CDR3 DNA follows: TGTGCCACCCTGTCCGGGGGCTATGTTGAAGCTTTCTTT.

This clonotype has at least ten counts. V is TRBV12-3 or TRBV12-4 and J is TRBJ2-3; 8 positions agree with TRBD1. The CDR3 contains 16 residues. V shed 4 bases and J 2 bases; nucleotides not matched to a gene: 8. The CDR3 region is CASSYVAGGPTDTQYF. The CDR3 DNA reads TGTGCCAGCAGTTATGTGGCAGGGGGCCCCACAGATACGCAGTATTTT.

This clonotype was counted at least ten times. The rearrangement uses TRBV27 and TRBJ2-7; 7 positions match TRBD2. Germline V gene data show CDR1 as MNHEY and CDR2 as SMNVEV (reference sequence). V shed 2 bases and J 3 bases; nucleotides not matched to a gene: 4. The CDR3 runs to 14 residues. CDR3 nucleotides: TGTGCCAGCAGTTTAGGGGGGGTGAGCTACGAGCAGTACTTC. It encodes CASSLGGVSYEQYF.